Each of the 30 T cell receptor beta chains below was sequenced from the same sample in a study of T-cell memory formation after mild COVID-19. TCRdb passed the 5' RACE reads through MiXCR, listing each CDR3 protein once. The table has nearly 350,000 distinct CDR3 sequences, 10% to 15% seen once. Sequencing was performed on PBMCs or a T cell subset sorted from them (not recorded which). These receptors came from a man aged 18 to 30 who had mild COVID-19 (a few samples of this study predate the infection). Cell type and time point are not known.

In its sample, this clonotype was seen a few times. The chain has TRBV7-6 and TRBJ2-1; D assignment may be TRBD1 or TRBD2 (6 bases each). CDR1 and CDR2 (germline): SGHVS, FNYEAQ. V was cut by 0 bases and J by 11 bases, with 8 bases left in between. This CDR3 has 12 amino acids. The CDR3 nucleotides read TGTGCCAGCAGCTTAGCGGGGGGCCAGCAGTTCTTC. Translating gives CASSLAGGQQFF.

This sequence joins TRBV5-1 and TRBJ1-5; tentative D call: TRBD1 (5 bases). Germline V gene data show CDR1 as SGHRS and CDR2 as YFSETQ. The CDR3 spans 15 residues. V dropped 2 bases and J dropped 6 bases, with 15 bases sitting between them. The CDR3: CASSFGGERFQPQHF. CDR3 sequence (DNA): TGCGCCAGCAGCTTCGGAGGGGAGAGATTTCAGCCCCAGCATTTT.

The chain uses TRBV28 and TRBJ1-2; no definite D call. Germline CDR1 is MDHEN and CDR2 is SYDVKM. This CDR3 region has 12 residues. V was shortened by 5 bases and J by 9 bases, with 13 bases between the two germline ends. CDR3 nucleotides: TGTGCCAGCAGTCCCCCGCGGGCGAGCTACACCTTC. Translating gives CASSPPRASYTF.

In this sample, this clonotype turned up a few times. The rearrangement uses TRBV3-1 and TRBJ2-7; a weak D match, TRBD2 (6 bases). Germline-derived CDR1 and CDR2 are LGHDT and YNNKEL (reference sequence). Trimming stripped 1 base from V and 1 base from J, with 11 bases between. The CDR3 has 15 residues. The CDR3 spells CASSQAPGGSYEQYV. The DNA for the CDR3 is TGTGCCAGCAGCCAAGCCCCCGGGGGATCCTACGAGCAGTACGTC.

CDR3 protein: CAISGRDDTGELFF. In DNA, the CDR3 is TGTGCCATCAGTGGCAGGGACGACACCGGGGAGCTGTTTTTT. The chain is built from TRBV10-3 and TRBJ2-2; TRBD1 or TRBD2 may be the D gene (5 bases each). Trimming cost V 4 bases and J 3 bases, with 9 bases left between them. The germline gives CDR1 ENHRY, CDR2 SYGVKD. There are 14 residues in the CDR3.

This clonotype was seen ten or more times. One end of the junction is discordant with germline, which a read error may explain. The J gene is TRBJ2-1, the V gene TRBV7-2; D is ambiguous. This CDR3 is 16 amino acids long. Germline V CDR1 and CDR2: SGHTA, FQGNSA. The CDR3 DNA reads TGTGCCAGCAGTTTAGCTGGAGCTGCCTCCTACAATGAGCAGTTCTTC. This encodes CASSLAGAASYNEQFF.

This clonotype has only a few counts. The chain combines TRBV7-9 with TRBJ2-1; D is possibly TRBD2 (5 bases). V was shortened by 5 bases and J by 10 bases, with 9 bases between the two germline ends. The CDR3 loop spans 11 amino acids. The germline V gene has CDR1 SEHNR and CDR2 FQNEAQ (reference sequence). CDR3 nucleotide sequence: TGTGCCAGCAGCGCCCCGGGAGAGCAGTTCTTC. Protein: CASSAPGEQFF. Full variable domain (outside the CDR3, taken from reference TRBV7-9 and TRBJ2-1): DTGVSQNPRHKITKRGQNVTFRCDPISEHNRLYWYRQTLGQGPEFLTYFQNEAQLEKSRLLSDRFSAERPKGSFSTLEIQRTEQGDSAMYLCASSAPGEQFFGPGTRLTVL.

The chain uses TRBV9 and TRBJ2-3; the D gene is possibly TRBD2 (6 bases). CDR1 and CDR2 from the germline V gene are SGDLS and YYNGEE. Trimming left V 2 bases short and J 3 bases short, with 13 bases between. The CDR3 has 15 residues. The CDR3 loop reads CASSVEDYTTDTQYF. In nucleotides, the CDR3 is TGTGCCAGCAGCGTTGAGGACTACACTACAGATACGCAGTATTTT.

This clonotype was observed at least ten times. CDR3 residues: CASSPTGLSYEQYF. The CDR3 DNA reads TGTGCCAGCAGCCCGACAGGGCTCTCCTACGAGCAGTACTTC. The chain joins TRBV7-2 to TRBJ2-7, with 7 bases that match TRBD1. The CDR3 has 14 residues. Trimming at V came to 5 bases and at J to 0 bases, leaving 4 bases not matched to a gene. CDR1 is SGHTA and CDR2 is FQGNSA in the germline V gene.

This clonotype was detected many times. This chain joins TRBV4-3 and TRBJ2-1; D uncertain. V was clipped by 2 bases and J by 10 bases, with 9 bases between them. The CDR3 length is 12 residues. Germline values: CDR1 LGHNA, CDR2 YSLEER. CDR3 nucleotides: TGCGCCAGCAGCCAATACGGGCAGGAGCAGTTCTTC. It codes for CASSQYGQEQFF.

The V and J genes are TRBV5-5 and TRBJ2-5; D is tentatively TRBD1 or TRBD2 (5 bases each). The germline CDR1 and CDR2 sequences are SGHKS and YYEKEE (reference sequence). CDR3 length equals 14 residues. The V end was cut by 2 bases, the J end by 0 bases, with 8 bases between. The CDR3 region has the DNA TGTGCCAGCAGCTTCGGGGACCACCAAGAGACCCAGTACTTC. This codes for CASSFGDHQETQYF.

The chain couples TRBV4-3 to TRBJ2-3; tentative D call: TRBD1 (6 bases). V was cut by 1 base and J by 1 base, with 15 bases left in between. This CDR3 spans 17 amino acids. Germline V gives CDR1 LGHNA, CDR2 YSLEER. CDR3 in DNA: TGCGCCAGCAGCCAAGGCTCAGGGGTGGTGGGCACAGATACGCAGTATTTT. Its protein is CASSQGSGVVGTDTQYF.

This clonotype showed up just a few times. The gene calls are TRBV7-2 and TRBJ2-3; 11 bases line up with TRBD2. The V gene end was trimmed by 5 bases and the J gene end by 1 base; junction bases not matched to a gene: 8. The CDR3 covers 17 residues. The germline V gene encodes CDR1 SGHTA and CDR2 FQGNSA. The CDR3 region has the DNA TGTGCCAGCAGCCCGCAGCTACTAGCGGGGGGCACAGATACGCAGTATTTT. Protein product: CASSPQLLAGGTDTQYF. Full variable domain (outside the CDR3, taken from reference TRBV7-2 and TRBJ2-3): GAGVSQSPSNKVTEKGKDVELRCDPISGHTALYWYRQSLGQGLEFLIYFQGNSAPDKSGLPSDRFSAERTGGSVSTLTIQRTQQEDSAVYLCASSPQLLAGGTDTQYFGPGTRLTVL.

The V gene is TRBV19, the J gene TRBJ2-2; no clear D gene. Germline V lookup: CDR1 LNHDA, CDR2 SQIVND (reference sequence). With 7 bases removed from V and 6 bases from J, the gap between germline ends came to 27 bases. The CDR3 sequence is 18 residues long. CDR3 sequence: CASIGFPKREPTPGELFF. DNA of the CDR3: TGTGCCAGTATCGGCTTCCCAAAACGCGAACCTACCCCCGGGGAGCTGTTTTTT. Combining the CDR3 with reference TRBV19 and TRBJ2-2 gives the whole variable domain DGGITQSPKYLFRKEGQNVTLSCEQNLNHDAMYWYRQDPGQGLRLIYYSQIVNDFQKGDIAEGYSVSREKKESFPLTVTSAQKNPTAFYLCASIGFPKREPTPGELFFGEGSRLTVL.

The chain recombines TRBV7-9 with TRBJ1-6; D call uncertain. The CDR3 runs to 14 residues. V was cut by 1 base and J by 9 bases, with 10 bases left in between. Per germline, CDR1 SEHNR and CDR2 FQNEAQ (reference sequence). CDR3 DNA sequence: TGTGCCAGCAGCTTAGACCGCGGTGGTTCACCCCTCCACTTT. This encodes CASSLDRGGSPLHF.

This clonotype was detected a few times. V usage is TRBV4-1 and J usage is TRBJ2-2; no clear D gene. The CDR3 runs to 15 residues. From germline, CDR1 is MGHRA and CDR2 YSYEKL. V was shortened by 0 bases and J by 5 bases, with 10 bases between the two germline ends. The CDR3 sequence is CASSQEPGWTGELFF. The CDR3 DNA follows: TGCGCCAGCAGCCAAGAACCCGGGTGGACCGGGGAGCTGTTTTTT.

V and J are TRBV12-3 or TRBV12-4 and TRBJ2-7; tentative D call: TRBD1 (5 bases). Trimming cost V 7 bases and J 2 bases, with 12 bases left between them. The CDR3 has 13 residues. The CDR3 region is CASTNPQAYEQYF. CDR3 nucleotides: TGTGCCAGCACAAATCCACAGGCCTACGAGCAGTACTTC.

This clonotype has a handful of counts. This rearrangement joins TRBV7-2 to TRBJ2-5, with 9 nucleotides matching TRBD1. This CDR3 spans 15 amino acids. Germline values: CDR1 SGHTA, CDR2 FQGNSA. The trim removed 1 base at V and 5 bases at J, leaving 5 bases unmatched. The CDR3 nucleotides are TGTGCCAGCAGCTTAGGTCACAGGGGGCTGGAGACCCAGTACTTC. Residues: CASSLGHRGLETQYF.

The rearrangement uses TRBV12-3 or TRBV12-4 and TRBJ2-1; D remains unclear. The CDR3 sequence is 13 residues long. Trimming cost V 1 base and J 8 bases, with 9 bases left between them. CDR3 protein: CASSLGRIHEQFF. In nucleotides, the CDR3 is TGTGCCAGCAGTTTAGGTCGGATCCATGAGCAGTTCTTC.

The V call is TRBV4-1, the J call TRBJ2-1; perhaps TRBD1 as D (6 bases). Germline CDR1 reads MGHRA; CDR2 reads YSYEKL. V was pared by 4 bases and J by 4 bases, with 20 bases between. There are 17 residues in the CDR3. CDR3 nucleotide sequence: TGCGCCAGCAGCCGGATACAGGGTTCGCCCCGTTACAATGAGCAGTTCTTC. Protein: CASSRIQGSPRYNEQFF.

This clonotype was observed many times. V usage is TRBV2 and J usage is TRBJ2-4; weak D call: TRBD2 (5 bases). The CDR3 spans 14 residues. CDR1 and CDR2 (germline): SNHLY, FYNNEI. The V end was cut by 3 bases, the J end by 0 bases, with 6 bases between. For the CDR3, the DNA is TGTGCCAGCAGTGACGGACTAGCCAAAAACATTCAGTACTTC. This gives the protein CASSDGLAKNIQYF.

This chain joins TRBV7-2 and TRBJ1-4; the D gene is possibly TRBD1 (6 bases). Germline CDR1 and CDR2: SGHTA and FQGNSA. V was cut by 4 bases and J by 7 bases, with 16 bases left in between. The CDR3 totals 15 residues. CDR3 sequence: CASSSAGGNGEKLFF. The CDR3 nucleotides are TGTGCCAGCAGCTCCGCCGGGGGCAATGGTGAAAAACTGTTTTTT.

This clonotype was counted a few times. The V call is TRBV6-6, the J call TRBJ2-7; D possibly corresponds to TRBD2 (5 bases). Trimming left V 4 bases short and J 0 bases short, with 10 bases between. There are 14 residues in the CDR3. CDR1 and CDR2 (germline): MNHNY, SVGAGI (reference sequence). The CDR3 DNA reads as TGTGCCAGCAGTTTTTTAGCGAGCTCCTACGAGCAGTACTTC. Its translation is CASSFLASSYEQYF.

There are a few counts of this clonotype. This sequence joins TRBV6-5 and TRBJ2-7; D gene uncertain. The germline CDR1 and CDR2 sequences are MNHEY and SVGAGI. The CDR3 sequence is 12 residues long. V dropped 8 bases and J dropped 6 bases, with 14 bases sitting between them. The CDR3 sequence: CASRDRFGEQYF. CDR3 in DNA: TGTGCCAGCCGAGACCGCTTTGGCGAGCAGTACTTC.

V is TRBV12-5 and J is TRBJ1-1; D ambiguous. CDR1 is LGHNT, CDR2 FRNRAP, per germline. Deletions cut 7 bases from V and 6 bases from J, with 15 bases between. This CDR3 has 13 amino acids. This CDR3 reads CASAAGVFPEAFF. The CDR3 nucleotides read TGTGCTAGTGCCGCCGGGGTCTTCCCTGAAGCTTTCTTT.

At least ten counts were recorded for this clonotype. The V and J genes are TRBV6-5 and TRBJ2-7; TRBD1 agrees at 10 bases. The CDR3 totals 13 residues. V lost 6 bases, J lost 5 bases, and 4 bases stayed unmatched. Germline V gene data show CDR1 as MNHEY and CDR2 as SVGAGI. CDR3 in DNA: TGTGCCAGCAGACGACAGGGGGCTAACGAGCAGTACTTC. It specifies CASRRQGANEQYF.

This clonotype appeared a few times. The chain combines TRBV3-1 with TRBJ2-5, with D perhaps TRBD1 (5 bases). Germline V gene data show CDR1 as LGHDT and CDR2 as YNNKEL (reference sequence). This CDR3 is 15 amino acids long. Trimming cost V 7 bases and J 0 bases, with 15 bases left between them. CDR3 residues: CASNPTGSDQETQYF. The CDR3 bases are TGTGCCAGCAACCCTACAGGTTCGGACCAAGAGACCCAGTACTTC.

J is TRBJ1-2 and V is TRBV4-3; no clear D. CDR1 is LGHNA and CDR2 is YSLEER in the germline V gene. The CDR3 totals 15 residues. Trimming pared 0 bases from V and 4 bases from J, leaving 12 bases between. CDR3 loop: CASSQETGWGYGYTF. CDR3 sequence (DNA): TGCGCCAGCAGCCAAGAAACGGGATGGGGCTATGGCTACACCTTC.

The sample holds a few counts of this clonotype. In nucleotides, the CDR3 is TGCGCCAGCAGCCAGTATGAGGGACAGGCATACGAGCAGTACTTC. Translated: CASSQYEGQAYEQYF. The V gene is TRBV4-1, the J gene TRBJ2-7; 8 bases line up with TRBD1. After removal of 3 bases from V and 4 bases from J, the junction contained 8 bases not matched to a gene. The CDR3 covers 15 residues. The germline gives CDR1 MGHRA, CDR2 YSYEKL.

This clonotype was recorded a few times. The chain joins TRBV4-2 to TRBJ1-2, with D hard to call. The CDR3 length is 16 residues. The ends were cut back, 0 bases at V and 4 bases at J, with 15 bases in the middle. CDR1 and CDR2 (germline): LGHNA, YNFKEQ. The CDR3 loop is CASSQDPTSPGYGYTF. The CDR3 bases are TGTGCCAGCAGCCAAGATCCGACCTCTCCCGGCTATGGCTACACCTTC.